This T cell receptor (beta chain) was obtained from a study of CD8 T cells in Susac syndrome. RNA was extracted with the RNeasy kit, and a quantity of roughly 0.5 to 1 ug was reverse transcribed using random hexamers. Using its own MiXCR run on the immunoSEQ multiplex PCR reads, TCRdb lists one record per CDR3 protein. The sample contains some 260,000 distinct CDR3 sequences, approximately 84% of which appear only once. CDR3 length: 18 residues. The sample comprised CD8+ T cells from PBMCs. The source is a human donor with multiple sclerosis. V and J are TRBV1 and TRBJ2-6. TRBV1 corresponds to a pseudogene. In DNA form, the CDR3 reads TGCACCAGCAGACCACAAGGTTTGTGCACAAGTCGGGCCAACGTCCTGACTTTC. Translating gives CTSRPQGLCTSRANVLTF.